The clone carrying this T cell receptor beta chain was seen more than once but under ten times. Its antigen is unidentified. The PCR ran on 60 Vbeta and 13 Jbeta primers. The method was immunoSEQ multiplex PCR; TCRdb's version includes in-frame clones alone and lacks a portion of them. The repertoire has under 250,000 clones, roughly four fifths of them found once; the top ten carry around 8%. This CDR3 is built from 14 residues. Trimming removed 4 bases from V and 4 bases from J, with 14 bases in between. Germline CDR1 and CDR2: SGHRS and YFSETQ. This sample was included in a study of cytomegalovirus exposure and HLA in healthy donors. Study observations and caveats: Trimming of TCR beta V- and J-genes showed a link, identified in a later analysis, to a missense DCLRE1C variant. Being indistinguishable, some V segments were excluded, TRBV6-2 and TRBV6-3 among them. In a later analysis, productive TCRs from donors in an Asian-associated ancestry cluster reportedly carried fewer N-insertions than the cohort mean.

The sequenced sample consisted of PBMCs. The TCR sequence derives from a woman aged 60-75 years in good health and CMV-seropositive. The V gene is TRBV5-1, the J gene TRBJ1-1; D perhaps matches TRBD1 (6 bases). The CDR3 coding sequence is TGCGCCAGCAGCCTACAGGGTATTGGCACTGAAGCTTTCTTT. Its translation is CASSLQGIGTEAFF.